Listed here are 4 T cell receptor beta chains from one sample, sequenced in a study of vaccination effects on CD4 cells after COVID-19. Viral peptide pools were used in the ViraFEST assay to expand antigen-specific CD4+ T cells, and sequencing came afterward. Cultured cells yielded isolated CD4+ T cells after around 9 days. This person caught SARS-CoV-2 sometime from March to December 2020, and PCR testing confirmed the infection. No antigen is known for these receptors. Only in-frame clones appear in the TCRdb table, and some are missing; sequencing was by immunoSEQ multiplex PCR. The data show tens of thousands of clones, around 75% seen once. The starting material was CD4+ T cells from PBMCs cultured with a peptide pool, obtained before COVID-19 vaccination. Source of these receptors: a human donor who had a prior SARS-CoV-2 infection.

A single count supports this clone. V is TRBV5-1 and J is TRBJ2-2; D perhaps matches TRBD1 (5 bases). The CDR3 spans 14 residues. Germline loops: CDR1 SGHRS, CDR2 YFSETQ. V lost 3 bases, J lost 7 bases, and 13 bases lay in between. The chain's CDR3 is CASSYLRAVGELFF. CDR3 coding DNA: TGCGCCAGCAGCTACCTCAGGGCCGTCGGGGAGCTGTTTTTT.

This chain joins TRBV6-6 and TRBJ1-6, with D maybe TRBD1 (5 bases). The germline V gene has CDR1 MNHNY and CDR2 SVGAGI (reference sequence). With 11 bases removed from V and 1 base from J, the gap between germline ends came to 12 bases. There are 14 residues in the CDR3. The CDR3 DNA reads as TGTGCCGGCTCCGGGGCTTCCTATAATTCACCCCTCCACTTT. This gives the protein CAGSGASYNSPLHF.

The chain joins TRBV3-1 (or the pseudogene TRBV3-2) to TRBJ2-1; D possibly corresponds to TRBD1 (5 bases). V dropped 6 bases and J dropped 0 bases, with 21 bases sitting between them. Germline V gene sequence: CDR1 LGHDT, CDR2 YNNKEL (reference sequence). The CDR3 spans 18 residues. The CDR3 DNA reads TGTGCCAGCAGTCGACGAGTGGACACCAGGAGCTCCTACAATGAGCAGTTCTTC. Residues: CASSRRVDTRSSYNEQFF.

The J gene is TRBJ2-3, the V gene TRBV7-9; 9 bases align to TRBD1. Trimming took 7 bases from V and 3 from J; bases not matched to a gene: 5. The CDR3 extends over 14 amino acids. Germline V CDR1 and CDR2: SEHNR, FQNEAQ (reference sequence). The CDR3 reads CASTPGQGTDTQYF. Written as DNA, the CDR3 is TGTGCCAGCACCCCCGGACAGGGGACAGATACGCAGTATTTT.